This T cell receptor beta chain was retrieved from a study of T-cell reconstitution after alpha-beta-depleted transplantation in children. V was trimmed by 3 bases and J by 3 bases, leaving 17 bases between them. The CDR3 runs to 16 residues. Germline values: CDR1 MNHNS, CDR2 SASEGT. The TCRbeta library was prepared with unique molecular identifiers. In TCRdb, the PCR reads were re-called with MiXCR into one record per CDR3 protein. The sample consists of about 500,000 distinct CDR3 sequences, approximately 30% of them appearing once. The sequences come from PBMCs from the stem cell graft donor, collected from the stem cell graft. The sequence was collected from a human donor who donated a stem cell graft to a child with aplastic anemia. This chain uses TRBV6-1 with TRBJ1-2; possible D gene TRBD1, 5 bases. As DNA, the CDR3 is TGTGCCAGCAGTGACAGGGACCCAGCTGCGGACTATGGCTACACCTTC. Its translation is CASSDRDPAADYGYTF.